What follows are 5 T cell receptor beta chains derived from one specimen sequenced in a study of blood T cell repertoires in COVID-19 (dated by TCRdb to the early 2020s). Library method: the immunoSEQ multiplex PCR assay. Entries here come from immuneACCESS through TCRdb and include only in-frame sequences with V and J called. Some clones fail to appear in such tables; in the studies checked, an unresolved V gene covers under half of the shortfall, and the cause of the remainder is unknown. The sample table holds about 130,000 clones, of which approximately 81% were seen once. Together, the top ten hold about 12% of the sample. Sequenced input: peripheral blood. The source of these receptors is a woman in her 30s who had recovered from COVID-19.

The chain combines TRBV5-5 with TRBJ1-2; 9 bases are shared with TRBD1. This CDR3 spans 14 amino acids. CDR1 and CDR2 from the germline V gene are SGHKS and YYEKEE (reference sequence). The V gene end was trimmed by 1 base and the J gene end by 8 bases; junction bases not matched to a gene: 6. CDR3 sequence reads: CASSLTGTGLGYTF. The DNA for the CDR3 is TGTGCCAGCAGCTTGACCGGGACAGGGCTCGGCTACACCTTC.

V usage is TRBV11-2 and J usage is TRBJ1-3, with D unresolved. V was pared by 0 bases and J by 1 base, with 10 bases between. The germline V gene has CDR1 SGHAT and CDR2 FQNNGV. This CDR3 contains 16 residues. The CDR3 nucleotides read TGTGCCAGCAGCTTAGATTGGCAGTTTTCTGGAAACACCATATATTTT. It is translated as CASSLDWQFSGNTIYF.

This sequence joins TRBV3-1 (or the pseudogene TRBV3-2) and TRBJ1-2, with D tentatively TRBD1 (6 bases). Between the trimmed V and J ends, which lost 4 bases and 8 bases, there was a span of 17 bases. There are 14 residues in the CDR3. In germline, CDR1 is LGHDT, CDR2 YNNKEL (reference sequence). CDR3 region: CASSPARDTAGYTF. CDR3 nucleotide sequence: TGTGCCAGCAGCCCCGCCCGGGACACGGCCGGCTACACCTTC.

V is TRBV30 and J is TRBJ1-1, with TRBD1 matching 7 bases. V gave up 1 base and J gave up 1 base; unmatched junction bases: 6. The CDR3 loop spans 15 amino acids. From germline, CDR1 is GTSNPN and CDR2 SVGIG (reference sequence). The CDR3 DNA sequence: TGTGCCTGGAGTGAATTCGGACAGGCGAACACTGAAGCTTTCTTT. As protein: CAWSEFGQANTEAFF. Supplemented by reference TRBV30 and TRBJ1-1, the full variable domain reads SQTIHQWPATLVQPVGSPLSLECTVEGTSNPNLYWYRQAAGRGLQLLFYSVGIGQISSEVPQNLSASRPQDRQFILSSKKLLLSDSGFYLCAWSEFGQANTEAFFGQGTRLTVV.

This clone was seen once. The chain couples TRBV5-5 to TRBJ2-7; a weak D match, TRBD1 (6 bases). Germline V CDR1 and CDR2: SGHKS, YYEKEE (reference sequence). V was clipped by 0 bases and J by 3 bases, with 10 bases between them. The CDR3 covers 14 residues. The CDR3 bases are TGTGCCAGCAGCTTGGTGGGACATCTCTACGAGCAGTACTTC. This sequence encodes CASSLVGHLYEQYF.